The 21 T cell receptor beta chains below come from one sample, sequenced in a study of T cell clonality in common variable immunodeficiency. Sequenced by immunoSEQ multiplex PCR; TCRdb stores in-frame clones only, minus some. The record shows tens of thousands of clones for this sample, with no singletons present. Specimen: peripheral blood mononuclear cells. Source of these receptors: a person aged 18 to 70 in good health.

This clone was picked up many times. The CDR3 end lies 3 residues beyond the end of the read and is filled in from the germline J gene. The sample has other DNA sequences that encode this CDR3 too. V and J are TRBV27 and TRBJ2-7, with 7 positions matching TRBD1. V trimming: 5 bases; J trimming: 1 base; junction bases outside the gene matches: 14. The CDR3 totals 17 residues. From germline, CDR1 is MNHEY and CDR2 SMNVEV (reference sequence). The CDR3 sequence is CASSGVYTGALSYEQYF. The part of the CDR3 DNA that was read is TGTGCCAGCAGTGGTGTTTATACAGGGGCTCTTTCCTACGAG.

This clone occurred many times. The read ends 3 residues shy of where the CDR3 ends; the end is completed using the germline J gene. V is TRBV10-2 and J is TRBJ1-4, with 11 bases lining up with TRBD1. This CDR3 is 16 amino acids long. With V trimmed by 6 bases and J by 8 bases, 11 bases remained unmatched. Germline CDR1 and CDR2: WSHSY and SAAADI. CDR3 residues: CASRGQGAGGNEKLFF. The CDR3 DNA, read in part, is TGCGCCAGCAGAGGACAGGGGGCAGGGGGAAACGAAAAA.

This clone was recorded many times. The CDR3 end lies 3 residues beyond the end of the read and is filled in from the germline J gene. The gene calls are TRBV20-1 and TRBJ2-5; 12 bases line up with TRBD2. Germline V gene lookup returns CDR1 DFQATT and CDR2 SNEGSKA (reference sequence). With 3 bases clipped from V and 5 bases from J, the junction kept 10 bases outside the gene matches. CDR3 length equals 16 residues. The CDR3 spells CSASVASGRAGETQYF. The part of the CDR3 DNA that was read is TGCAGTGCTAGCGTGGCTAGCGGGAGGGCCGGGGAGACC.

This clone showed up many times. CDR3 bases read: TGTGCCTGGAGTAGACAGGAGTTTACTGGAAAA. Its protein product is CAWSRQEFTGK. The whole CDR3 sequence reads CAWSRQEFTGKLFF. The chain links TRBV30 to TRBJ1-4; weak D call: TRBD1 (6 bases). From the germline J gene comes the end of the CDR3, since the read stops 3 residues before it. Germline values: CDR1 GTSNPN, CDR2 SVGIG (reference sequence). The germline V and J ends were trimmed by 2 bases and 10 bases, with 17 bases remaining between them. The CDR3 loop spans 14 amino acids.

This clone was seen ten or more times. The DNA ends 3 residues before the CDR3 does, and the rest of the CDR3 is filled in from the germline J gene. The chain joins TRBV30 to TRBJ2-3; 11 positions match TRBD2. Germline CDR1 reads GTSNPN; CDR2 reads SVGIG (reference sequence). V trimming: 4 bases; J trimming: 0 bases; junction bases outside the gene matches: 6. This CDR3 has 16 amino acids. The sequenced part of the CDR3 DNA is TGTGCCTGGACTAGCGGGAGGTTGGAGAGCACAGATACG. It translates to CAWTSGRLESTDT. The entire CDR3 is CAWTSGRLESTDTQYF.

This clone was seen repeatedly, ten times or more. The CDR3 end lies 3 residues beyond the end of the read and is filled in from the germline J gene. This sequence joins TRBV29-1 and TRBJ2-5, with 9 nucleotides matching TRBD2. CDR1 is SQVTM, CDR2 ANQGSEA, per germline. V was pared by 4 bases and J by 5 bases, with 14 bases of the junction left unmatched. The CDR3 runs to 16 residues. The DNA read from the CDR3 is TGCAGCGTTGGGGGGGCTAGCGGGATGGTCGGGGAGACC. This codes for CSVGGASGMVGET. The full CDR3 is CSVGGASGMVGETQYF.

In this sample, this clone turned up many times. The observed sequence ends 3 residues before the CDR3 terminus, with the missing tail filled in from the germline J gene. The chain uses TRBV5-1 and TRBJ1-2; 7 positions match TRBD1. CDR1 and CDR2 (germline): SGHRS, YFSETQ. The CDR3 consists of 14 residues. V lost 6 bases to trimming and J lost 4 bases; unmatched junction nucleotides: 9. This CDR3 reads CASTSIDRVYGYTF. The CDR3 DNA, read in part, is TGCGCCAGCACCTCCATTGACAGGGTCTATGGC. Full variable domain (missing parts from reference TRBV5-1 and TRBJ1-2): KAGVTQTPRYLIKTRGQQVTLSCSPISGHRSVSWYQQTPGQGLQFLFEYFSETQRNKGNFPGRFSGRQFSNSRSEMNVSTLELGDSALYLCASTSIDRVYGYTFGSGTRLTVV.

Ten or more counts support this clone. From the germline J gene comes the end of the CDR3, since the read stops 3 residues before it. This chain joins TRBV7-8 and TRBJ2-2; D possibly corresponds to TRBD2 (5 bases). The CDR3 is 14 amino acids. Trimming took off 5 bases at V and 7 bases at J, with 14 bases between the two ends. Per the germline V gene, CDR1 is SGHVS and CDR2 is FQNEAQ. CDR3 in amino acids: CASSLPRVGGELFF. The CDR3 DNA, read in part, is TGTGCCAGCAGCCTGCCGCGGGTGGGCGGGGAG.

This clone was detected many times. The read finishes 3 residues shy of the CDR3 end, and the germline J gene is used to complete it. The chain employs TRBV7-3 and TRBJ2-1; 7 bases align to TRBD1. Trimming took 4 bases from V and 7 from J; bases not matched to a gene: 4. The CDR3 length is 13 residues. From germline, CDR1 is SGHTA and CDR2 FQGTGA. The CDR3 region is CASSSDRANEQFF. The sequenced part of the CDR3 DNA is TGTGCCAGCAGCTCCGACAGGGCTAATGAG.

This clone has ten or more counts. The read falls 3 residues short of the CDR3 end, and the missing part is taken from the germline J gene. The gene calls are TRBV20-1 and TRBJ2-3, with 10 bases identical to TRBD2. Losses at the gene ends were 0 bases for V and 4 bases for J; bases not matched to a gene: 4. CDR1 and CDR2 (germline): DFQATT, SNEGSKA (reference sequence). The CDR3 covers 15 residues. CDR3 sequence: CSARESGRAADTQYF. CDR3 bases read: TGCAGTGCTAGAGAGAGCGGGAGGGCCGCAGATACG.

This clone has a count of ten or more. The CDR3 goes on 3 residues after the read ends, and that part is filled in from the germline J gene. This sequence joins TRBV20-1 and TRBJ2-1; 8 bases match TRBD2. Germline V CDR1 and CDR2: DFQATT, SNEGSKA (reference sequence). V lost 8 bases, J lost 2 bases, and 8 bases stayed unmatched. The CDR3 extends over 14 amino acids. The CDR3 region is CSSSLSGTYNEQFF. CDR3 DNA (partial): TGCAGTTCCTCTCTTAGCGGGACCTACAATGAG.

This clone was seen many times. Read data end 3 residues before the CDR3 end; the end is taken from the germline J gene. V usage is TRBV20-1 and J usage is TRBJ2-2, with 7 bases fitting TRBD2. The germline gives CDR1 DFQATT, CDR2 SNEGSKA (reference sequence). Trimming took 5 bases from V and 3 from J; bases not matched to a gene: 6. CDR3 size: 14 residues. Partial CDR3 DNA: TGCAGTGCTTTGCGGGAGAGTGACACCGGGGAG. Amino acid sequence: CSALRESDTGE. The entire CDR3 protein reads CSALRESDTGELFF.

This clone was detected many times. The sequenced fragment ends 3 residues before the CDR3 boundary, so the rest is inferred from the germline J gene. The V gene is TRBV12-3 or TRBV12-4, the J gene TRBJ2-6, with a possible D match to TRBD1 (5 bases). The length of the CDR3 is 15 residues. V dropped 4 bases and J dropped 0 bases, with 7 bases sitting between them. The CDR3 region is CASSYTGSGANVLTF. Incomplete CDR3 DNA: TGTGCCAGCAGTTACACAGGCTCTGGGGCCAACGTC.

This clone was observed many times. The CDR3 is CASSLAGIAQETQYF. CDR3 DNA (partial): TGCGCCAGCAGCTTGGCGGGGATTGCCCAAGAGACC. The chain uses TRBV5-1 and TRBJ2-5, with D maybe TRBD2 (5 bases). The read comes to an end 3 residues before the CDR3 does, leaving the germline J gene to fill in the end. Trimming took 0 bases from V and 1 from J, leaving 10 bases between them. The CDR3 runs 15 residues. Germline values: CDR1 SGHRS, CDR2 YFSETQ.

The table lists this clone with many counts. The read ends 3 residues before the CDR3 terminus; that terminus is restored from the germline J gene. The J gene is TRBJ2-1, the V gene TRBV20-1; TRBD2 matches 9 bases. J lost 4 bases, V lost 0 bases, and 10 bases had no gene match. The CDR3 is 17 amino acids. In germline, CDR1 is DFQATT, CDR2 SNEGSKA (reference sequence). The CDR3 DNA, read in part, is TGCAGTGCTAGAGATACTGGGAGCGGGAGGCATTACAATGAG. Its protein product is CSARDTGSGRHYNE. The complete CDR3 protein is CSARDTGSGRHYNEQFF.

This clone was detected many times. Read data end 3 residues before the CDR3 end; the end is taken from the germline J gene. V gene TRBV12-3 or TRBV12-4 combines with J gene TRBJ1-3; TRBD1 aligns across 11 bases. V dropped 5 bases and J dropped 3; count of bases not matched to a gene: 6. CDR3 size: 16 residues. The CDR3 DNA, read in part, is TGTGCCAGCAGTGCCGGGACAGGGGGATATGGAAACACC. Translated, it gives CASSAGTGGYGNT. The entire CDR3 is CASSAGTGGYGNTIYF.

In its sample, this clone was seen many times. The read comes to an end 3 residues before the CDR3 does, leaving the germline J gene to fill in the end. The chain couples TRBV7-9 to TRBJ2-3, with 12 bases aligning to TRBD2. CDR1 is SEHNR and CDR2 is FQNEAQ in the germline V gene (reference sequence). The CDR3 spans 13 residues. The sequenced CDR3 bases are TGTGCGGTGGCTAGCGGGAGGGCGGGTACG. This gives the protein CAVASGRAGT. From start to end, the CDR3 is CAVASGRAGTQYF.

This clone was counted ten times or more. The CDR3 goes on 3 residues after the read ends, and that part is filled in from the germline J gene. The rearrangement links TRBV7-9 to TRBJ1-6, with D perhaps TRBD1 (5 bases). CDR3 size: 15 residues. Germline V CDR1 and CDR2: SEHNR, FQNEAQ (reference sequence). The V gene lost 0 bases and the J gene lost 4 bases, with 7 bases spanning the gap. Partial CDR3 DNA: TGTGCCAGCAGCTTAGCGGGGCGTTATAATTCACCC. Protein sequence: CASSLAGRYNSP. In full, the CDR3 reads CASSLAGRYNSPLHF. The full variable domain, completed using reference TRBV7-9 and TRBJ1-6, is DTGVSQNPRHKITKRGQNVTFRCDPISEHNRLYWYRQTLGQGPEFLTYFQNEAQLEKSRLLSDRFSAERPKGSFSTLEIQRTEQGDSAMYLCASSLAGRYNSPLHFGNGTRLTVT.

This clone was counted many times. Sequencing ends 3 residues short of the CDR3 end; the germline J gene provides the rest. The V gene is TRBV7-9, the J gene TRBJ1-1; TRBD1 matches at 8 bases. V lost 1 base and J lost 1; bases outside the gene matches: 2. The CDR3 spans 15 residues. From germline, CDR1 is SEHNR and CDR2 FQNEAQ (reference sequence). The CDR3 loop reads CASSLVQGANTEAFF. CDR3 DNA (partial): TGTGCCAGCAGCTTAGTGCAGGGGGCGAACACTGAA.

The table lists this clone with many counts. The read stops 3 residues short of the end of the CDR3; the missing end is completed from the germline J gene. The genes are TRBV10-1 and TRBJ1-5; 9 positions match TRBD1. This CDR3 is built from 15 residues. V lost 6 bases and J lost 7; bases outside the gene matches: 10. Germline V gives CDR1 WNHNN, CDR2 SYGVQD (reference sequence). CDR3: CASSAPGQGQQPQHF. The sequenced part of the CDR3 DNA is TGCGCCAGCAGCGCTCCGGGACAGGGTCAACAGCCC.

This clone was detected many times. The observed sequence ends 3 residues before the CDR3 terminus, with the missing tail filled in from the germline J gene. The rearrangement links TRBV5-5 to TRBJ1-1; no reliable D call. This CDR3 contains 14 residues. Germline CDR1 and CDR2: SGHKS and YYEKEE (reference sequence). V lost 4 bases and J lost 4, with 14 bases in between. The CDR3 bases that were read are TGTGCCAGCAGCAGCTTTGGTCATCTCACTGAA. This encodes CASSSFGHLTE. The entire CDR3 protein is CASSSFGHLTEAFF.